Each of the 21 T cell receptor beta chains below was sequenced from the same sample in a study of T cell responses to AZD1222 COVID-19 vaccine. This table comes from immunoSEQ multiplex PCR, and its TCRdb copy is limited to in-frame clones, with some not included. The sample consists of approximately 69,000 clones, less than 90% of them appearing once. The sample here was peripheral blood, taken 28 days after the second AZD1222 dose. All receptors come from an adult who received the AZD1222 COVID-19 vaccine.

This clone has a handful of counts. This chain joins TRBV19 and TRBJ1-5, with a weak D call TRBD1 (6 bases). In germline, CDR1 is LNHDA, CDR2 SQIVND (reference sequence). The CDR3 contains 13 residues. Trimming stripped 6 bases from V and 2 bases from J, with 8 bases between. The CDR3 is CASSEGGNQPQHF. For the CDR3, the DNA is TGTGCCAGTAGCGAGGGGGGCAATCAGCCCCAGCATTTT.

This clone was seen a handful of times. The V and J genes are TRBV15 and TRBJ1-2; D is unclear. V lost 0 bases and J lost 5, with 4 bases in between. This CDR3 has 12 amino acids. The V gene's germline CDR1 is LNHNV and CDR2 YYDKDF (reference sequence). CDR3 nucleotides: TGTGCCACCAGCAGAGATGTTTATGGCTACACCTTC. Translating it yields CATSRDVYGYTF.

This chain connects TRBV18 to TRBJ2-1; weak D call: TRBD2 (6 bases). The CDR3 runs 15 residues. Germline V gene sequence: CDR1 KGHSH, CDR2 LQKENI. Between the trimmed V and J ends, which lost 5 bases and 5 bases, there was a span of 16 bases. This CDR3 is CASSYSRGVDNEQFF. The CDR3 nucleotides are TGTGCCAGCTCATACAGCCGCGGGGTAGACAATGAGCAGTTCTTC.

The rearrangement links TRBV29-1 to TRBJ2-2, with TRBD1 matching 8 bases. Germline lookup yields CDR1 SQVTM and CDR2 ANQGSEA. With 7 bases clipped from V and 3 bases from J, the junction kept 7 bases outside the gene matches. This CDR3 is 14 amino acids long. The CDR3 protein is CSARTGMDTGELFF. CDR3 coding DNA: TGCAGCGCCAGGACAGGGATGGACACCGGGGAGCTGTTTTTT.

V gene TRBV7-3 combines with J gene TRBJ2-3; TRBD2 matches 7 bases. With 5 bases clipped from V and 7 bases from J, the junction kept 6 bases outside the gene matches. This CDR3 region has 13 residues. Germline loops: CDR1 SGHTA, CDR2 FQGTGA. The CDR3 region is CASSPGGSYTQYF. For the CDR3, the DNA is TGTGCCAGCAGCCCCGGGGGGTCGTATACGCAGTATTTT.

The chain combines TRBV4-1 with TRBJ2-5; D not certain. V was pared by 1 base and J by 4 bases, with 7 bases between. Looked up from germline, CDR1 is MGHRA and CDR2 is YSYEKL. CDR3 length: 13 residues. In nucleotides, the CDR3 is TGCGCCAGCAGCCAAGGACTGATAGAGACCCAGTACTTC. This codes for CASSQGLIETQYF.

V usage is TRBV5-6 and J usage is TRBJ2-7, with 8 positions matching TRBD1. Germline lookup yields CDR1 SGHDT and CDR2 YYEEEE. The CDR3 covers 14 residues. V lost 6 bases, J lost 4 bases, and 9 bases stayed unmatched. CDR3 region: CASNLRGRGYEQYF. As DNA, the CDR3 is TGTGCCAGCAACCTCAGGGGGCGCGGGTACGAGCAGTACTTC.

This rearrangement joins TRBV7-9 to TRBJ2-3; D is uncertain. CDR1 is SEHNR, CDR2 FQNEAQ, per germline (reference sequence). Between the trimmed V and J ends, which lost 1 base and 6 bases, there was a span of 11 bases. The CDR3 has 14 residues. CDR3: CASSLDWAGDTQYF. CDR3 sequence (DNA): TGTGCCAGCAGCTTAGACTGGGCTGGGGATACGCAGTATTTT.

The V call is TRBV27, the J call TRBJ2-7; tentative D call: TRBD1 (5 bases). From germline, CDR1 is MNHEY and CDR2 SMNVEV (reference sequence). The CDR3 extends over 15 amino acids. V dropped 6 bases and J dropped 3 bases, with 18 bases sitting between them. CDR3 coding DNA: TGTGCCAGCAGCCGAGGTGCGGCAGGGATCTACGAGCAGTACTTC. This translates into CASSRGAAGIYEQYF.

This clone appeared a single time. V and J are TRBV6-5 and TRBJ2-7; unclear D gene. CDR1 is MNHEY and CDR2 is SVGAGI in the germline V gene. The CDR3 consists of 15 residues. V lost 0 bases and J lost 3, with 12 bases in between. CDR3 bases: TGTGCCAGCAGTTACTCCCAACAACAAGGCTACGAGCAGTACTTC. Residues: CASSYSQQQGYEQYF.

As DNA, the CDR3 is TGTGCCAGCAGCTTAGTGGAGCGGCACACAGATACGCAGTATTTT. Translated, it gives CASSLVERHTDTQYF. The chain links TRBV11-1 to TRBJ2-3, with D perhaps TRBD2 (5 bases). CDR3 length: 15 residues. The germline V gene encodes CDR1 SGHAT and CDR2 FQDESV (reference sequence). The germline V and J ends were trimmed by 1 base and 2 bases, with 10 bases remaining between them. The full variable domain, its missing parts supplied by reference TRBV11-1 and TRBJ2-3, is EAEVAQSPRYKITEKSQAVAFWCDPISGHATLYWYRQILGQGPELLVQFQDESVVDDSQLPKDRFSAERLKGVDSTLKIQPAELGDSAMYLCASSLVERHTDTQYFGPGTRLTVL.

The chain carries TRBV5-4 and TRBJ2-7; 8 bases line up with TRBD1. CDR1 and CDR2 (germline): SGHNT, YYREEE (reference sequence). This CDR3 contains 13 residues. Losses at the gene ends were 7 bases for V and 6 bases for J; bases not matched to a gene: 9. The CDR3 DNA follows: TGTGCCAGCTCTGGACAGGGTCGTTTCGAGCAGTACTTC. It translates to CASSGQGRFEQYF.

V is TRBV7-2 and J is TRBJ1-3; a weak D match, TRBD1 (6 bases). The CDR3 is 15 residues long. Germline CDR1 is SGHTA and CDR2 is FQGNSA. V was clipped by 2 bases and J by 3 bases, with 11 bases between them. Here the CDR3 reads CASSLMGAGGNTIYF. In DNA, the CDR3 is TGTGCCAGCAGCTTAATGGGGGCTGGTGGAAACACCATATATTTT.

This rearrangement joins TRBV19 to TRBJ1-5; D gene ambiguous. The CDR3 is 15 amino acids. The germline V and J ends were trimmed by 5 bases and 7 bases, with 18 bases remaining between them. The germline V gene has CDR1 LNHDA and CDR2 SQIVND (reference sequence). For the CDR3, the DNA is TGTGCCAGTAGTCCGGGCGGCGGCAGCCGACAGCCCCAGCATTTT. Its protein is CASSPGGGSRQPQHF.

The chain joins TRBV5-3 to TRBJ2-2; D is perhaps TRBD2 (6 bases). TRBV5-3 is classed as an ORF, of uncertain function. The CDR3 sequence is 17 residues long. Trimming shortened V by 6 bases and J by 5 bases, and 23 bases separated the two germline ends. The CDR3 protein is CARTPKGAGTPTGELFF. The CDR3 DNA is TGTGCCAGAACTCCGAAAGGTGCGGGAACTCCTACCGGGGAGCTGTTTTTT.

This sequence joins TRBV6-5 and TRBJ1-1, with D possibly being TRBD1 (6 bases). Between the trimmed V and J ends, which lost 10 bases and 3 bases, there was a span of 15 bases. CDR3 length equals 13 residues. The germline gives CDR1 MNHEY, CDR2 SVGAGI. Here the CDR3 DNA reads TGTGCCATCTCAGGGGTGTTTGACACTGAAGCTTTCTTT. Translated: CAISGVFDTEAFF.

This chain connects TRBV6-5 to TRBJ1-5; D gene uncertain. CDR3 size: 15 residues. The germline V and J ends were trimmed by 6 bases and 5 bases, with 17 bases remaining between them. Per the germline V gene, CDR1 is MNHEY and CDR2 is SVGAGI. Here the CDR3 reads CASSKELLGYQPQHF. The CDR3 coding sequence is TGTGCCAGCAGCAAAGAGCTCCTCGGTTATCAGCCCCAGCATTTT.

The DNA for the CDR3 is TGTGCCAGTAGTCAGGGGCGTAATTCACCCCTCCACTTT. The encoded protein is CASSQGRNSPLHF. This chain uses TRBV19 with TRBJ1-6; tentative D call: TRBD1 (6 bases). From germline, CDR1 is LNHDA and CDR2 SQIVND (reference sequence). Trimming stripped 5 bases from V and 6 bases from J, with 8 bases between. The CDR3 extends over 13 amino acids.

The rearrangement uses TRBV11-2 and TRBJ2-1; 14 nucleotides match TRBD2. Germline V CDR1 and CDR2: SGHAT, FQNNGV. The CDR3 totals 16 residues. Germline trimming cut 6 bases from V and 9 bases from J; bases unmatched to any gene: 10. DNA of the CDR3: TGTGCCAGCAGGTCGGGACTAGCGGGAGTAGTCAGTGAGCAGTTCTTC. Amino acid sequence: CASRSGLAGVVSEQFF.

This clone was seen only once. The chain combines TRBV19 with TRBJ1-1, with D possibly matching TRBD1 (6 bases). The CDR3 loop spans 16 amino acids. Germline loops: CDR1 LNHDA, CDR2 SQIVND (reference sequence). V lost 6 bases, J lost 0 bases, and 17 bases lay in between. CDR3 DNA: TGTGCCAGTAGGCTATCACAGGGAAGATTGAACACTGAAGCTTTCTTT. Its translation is CASRLSQGRLNTEAFF.

The CDR3 DNA is TGTGCCAGCAGTTACGATCAGGGGGCCTACGAGCAGTACTTC. Amino acids: CASSYDQGAYEQYF. The chain employs TRBV6-5 and TRBJ2-7, with 7 bases aligning to TRBD1. The CDR3 is made up of 14 amino acids. Trimming took 2 bases from V and 2 from J; bases not matched to a gene: 3. Germline CDR1 MNHEY, CDR2 SVGAGI.